The present T cell receptor (beta chain) was sequenced within a study of CD8 T cells in Susac syndrome. Random hexamers served to reverse transcribe about 0.45 to 1 ug RNA. Via MiXCR, TCRdb re-called the immunoSEQ multiplex PCR reads, giving one row per CDR3 protein. The sample shows about 160,000 distinct CDR3 sequences, around 93% of them seen only once. Sequencing input: CD4+ T cells from PBMCs. This TCR was sampled from a human donor in good health.

The CDR3 DNA follows: TGCAGCGTTGAGGCGAACACTGAAGCTTTCTTT. Translated: CSVEANTEAFF. This rearrangement joins TRBV29-1 to TRBJ1-1; D ambiguous. Trimming pared 3 bases from V and 1 base from J, leaving 3 bases between. Per the germline V gene, CDR1 is SQVTM and CDR2 is ANQGSEA. CDR3 length equals 11 residues.